The 14 T cell receptor beta chains given below trace back to one sample, sequenced in a study of blood T cell repertoires in COVID-19. Assay used: immunoSEQ multiplex PCR; TCRdb lists only in-frame clones, some missing. The sample gives 350,000 to 450,000 clones, 75% to 90% of which show up once; approximately 1.2% is in the top ten. The sequenced material came from PBMCs or T cells enriched from blood (not recorded which). These receptors were collected from a man between 25 and 39 years old who had recovered from COVID-19.

The chain carries TRBV28 and TRBJ2-7; weak D call: TRBD2 (6 bases). Germline CDR1 MDHEN, CDR2 SYDVKM. The CDR3 runs 12 residues. The V and J ends lost 8 bases and 0 bases respectively, with 8 bases between them. CDR3 in DNA: TGTGCCAGCGGGGGGAGCTCCTACGAGCAGTACTTC. Its translation is CASGGSSYEQYF.

The rearrangement links TRBV27 to TRBJ1-1; 8 bases are shared with TRBD1. The germline V gene encodes CDR1 MNHEY and CDR2 SMNVEV (reference sequence). Losses at the gene ends were 5 bases for V and 1 base for J; bases not matched to a gene: 3. The CDR3 consists of 14 residues. In nucleotides, the CDR3 is TGTGCCAGCAGTCCAGGACAGGGGAACACTGAAGCTTTCTTT. Encoded protein: CASSPGQGNTEAFF.

The chain links TRBV7-9 to TRBJ1-2; TRBD1 aligns across 11 bases. The J segment lost 8 bases and the V segment lost 6 bases, leaving 8 bases of the junction unmatched. Germline CDR1 and CDR2: SEHNR and FQNEAQ (reference sequence). The CDR3 loop spans 14 amino acids. The CDR3 DNA follows: TGTGCCAGCAGTCAAGGACAGGGGGCGGAAGGCTACACCTTC. It yields the protein CASSQGQGAEGYTF. Combining the CDR3 with reference TRBV7-9 and TRBJ1-2 gives the whole variable domain DTGVSQNPRHKITKRGQNVTFRCDPISEHNRLYWYRQTLGQGPEFLTYFQNEAQLEKSRLLSDRFSAERPKGSFSTLEIQRTEQGDSAMYLCASSQGQGAEGYTFGSGTRLTVV.

This sequence joins TRBV7-2 and TRBJ2-2, with 9 bases matching TRBD1. The CDR3 is 16 amino acids. Germline V gene data show CDR1 as SGHTA and CDR2 as FQGNSA. V shed 5 bases and J 6 bases; nucleotides not matched to a gene: 10. This chain's CDR3 is CASSPWGTGSAGELFF. For the CDR3, the DNA is TGTGCCAGCAGCCCATGGGGGACAGGGAGTGCCGGGGAGCTGTTTTTT.

The V call is TRBV9, the J call TRBJ2-6, with D possibly matching TRBD1 (6 bases). Germline V lookup: CDR1 SGDLS, CDR2 YYNGEE. CDR3 size: 15 residues. Trimming left V 4 bases short and J 1 base short, with 9 bases between. The CDR3 sequence: CASSSQGSGANVLTF. DNA of the CDR3: TGTGCCAGCAGCTCTCAGGGGTCTGGGGCCAACGTCCTGACTTTC.

The chain combines TRBV29-1 with TRBJ2-7, with TRBD2 matching over 8 bases. Trimming took 2 bases from V and 4 from J; bases not matched to a gene: 7. Germline assignment: CDR1 SQVTM and CDR2 ANQGSEA. The CDR3 sequence is 14 residues long. The CDR3 is CSVERGAGGYEQYF. Written as DNA, the CDR3 is TGCAGCGTTGAAAGGGGGGCGGGAGGTTACGAGCAGTACTTC.

As to this clone: The sample has other DNA sequences that encode this CDR3 too. The chain links TRBV5-1 to TRBJ1-2; perhaps TRBD1 as D (6 bases). This CDR3 is 14 amino acids long. V was pared by 0 bases and J by 4 bases, with 10 bases between. The germline gives CDR1 SGHRS, CDR2 YFSETQ. CDR3 DNA: TGCGCCAGCAGCTTGGACAGGGTCTCCTATGGCTACACCTTC. It encodes CASSLDRVSYGYTF.

The CDR3 sequence: CASSLRGLAFSSYEQYF. The CDR3 DNA reads as TGTGCCAGCAGCTTGAGAGGTTTGGCCTTCAGCTCCTACGAGCAGTACTTC. V is TRBV5-6 and J is TRBJ2-7; no definite D call. The CDR3 has 17 amino acids. CDR1 SGHDT and CDR2 YYEEEE come from the germline V gene. V lost 1 base to trimming and J lost 0 bases, with 17 bases between them.

In the case of this clone: The sample holds other DNA sequences that translate to the same CDR3. The rearrangement joins TRBV24-1 to TRBJ2-5; D is undetermined. V lost 4 bases and J 4 bases, leaving 6 bases between the germline ends. The CDR3 contains 12 residues. CDR1 is KGHDR, CDR2 SFDVKD, per germline. The chain's CDR3 is CATSDYGETQYF. CDR3 nucleotides: TGTGCCACCAGTGACTACGGAGAGACCCAGTACTTC.

The CDR3 reads CASSLAQAGYTF. As DNA, the CDR3 is TGTGCCAGCAGTTTAGCGCAGGCCGGCTACACCTTC. The chain has TRBV12-3 or TRBV12-4 and TRBJ1-2; D unresolved. The V end was cut by 0 bases, the J end by 8 bases, with 7 bases between. This CDR3 has 12 residues.

The chain recombines TRBV7-6 with TRBJ2-7; 8 positions agree with TRBD1. The CDR3 totals 21 residues. The trim removed 1 base at V and 1 base at J, leaving 21 bases unmatched. Germline-derived CDR1 and CDR2 are SGHVS and FNYEAQ. The CDR3 here is CASSLGERRQGQDSSSYEQYF. CDR3 DNA: TGTGCCAGCAGCTTAGGGGAAAGGAGGCAGGGACAGGATTCCAGTTCCTACGAGCAGTACTTC.

This chain uses TRBV5-1 with TRBJ2-1; D might be TRBD2 (5 bases). V lost 0 bases and J lost 5, with 12 bases in between. Germline-derived CDR1 and CDR2 are SGHRS and YFSETQ. The CDR3 consists of 15 residues. The CDR3 coding sequence is TGCGCCAGCAGCTTGGGGGCGGGCAACGACAATGAGCAGTTCTTC. Translated: CASSLGAGNDNEQFF.

This clone was observed a few times. V and J are TRBV2 and TRBJ1-5; D is possibly TRBD1 (6 bases). The CDR3 is 14 amino acids. The V and J ends lost 6 bases and 6 bases respectively, with 15 bases between them. Germline values: CDR1 SNHLY, CDR2 FYNNEI. The CDR3 protein is CASSGGAEGQPQHF. The CDR3 DNA sequence: TGTGCCAGCAGCGGGGGGGCGGAAGGTCAGCCCCAGCATTTT.

This CDR3 reads CASSQDRVVRTGGYTF. The DNA for the CDR3 is TGCGCCAGCAGCCAAGATAGGGTGGTCAGGACGGGAGGCTACACCTTC. This chain joins TRBV4-1 and TRBJ1-2, with D unclear. V was trimmed by 0 bases and J by 8 bases, leaving 19 bases between them. The germline V gene encodes CDR1 MGHRA and CDR2 YSYEKL. This CDR3 region has 16 residues.